A single sample gave rise to the 27 T cell receptor beta chains below, sequenced in a study of monozygotic twins with inflammatory bowel disease. Each CDR3 protein gets one entry in TCRdb, which reprocessed the 5' RACE reads and gives no DNA. Its listing shows around 370,000 distinct CDR3 sequences. Sequenced: blood. These receptors all stem from a human donor with ulcerative colitis or Crohn's disease, or a healthy co-twin of an affected twin (not recorded which).

The V gene is TRBV20-1, the J gene TRBJ2-7; TCRdb's assignment of TRBD1 cannot be checked, as there is no DNA. The CDR3 is 15 amino acids. Germline CDR1 reads DFQATT; CDR2 reads SNEGSKA (reference sequence). CDR3 amino acids: CSRARLTGSSYEQYF.

The V gene is TRBV20-1, the J gene TRBJ2-1; the D call from TCRdb, TRBD1, cannot be confirmed without DNA. CDR3 length equals 14 residues. Germline CDR1 DFQATT, CDR2 SNEGSKA (reference sequence). CDR3 region: CSARAQGSYNEQFF.

This sequence joins TRBV27 and TRBJ1-2; TCRdb designates TRBD1, a call that cannot be tested without DNA. The germline V gene has CDR1 MNHEY and CDR2 SMNVEV (reference sequence). The CDR3 contains 16 residues. This CDR3 reads CASSLGAGNPNYGYTF.

The chain uses TRBV20-1 and TRBJ2-5; TCRdb names TRBD2, which stays unverified in the absence of DNA. CDR3 length: 15 amino acids. Germline V gene lookup returns CDR1 DFQATT and CDR2 SNEGSKA (reference sequence). The CDR3 protein is CSARETSGKIQTQYF.

The rearrangement joins TRBV6-2 or TRBV6-3 to TRBJ1-4; the TRBD1 assignment by TCRdb is unverifiable without DNA. CDR1 is MNHEY and CDR2 is SVGEGT in the germline V gene. The CDR3 is 13 residues long. The CDR3 spells CASMRGRGEKLFF.

The chain employs TRBV5-1 and TRBJ2-1; the TCRdb D gene call, TRBD2, has no DNA to confirm it. Germline V gene sequence: CDR1 SGHRS, CDR2 YFSETQ. There are 16 residues in the CDR3. The CDR3 reads CASSPKIAGGYNEQFF.

The J gene is TRBJ2-6, the V gene TRBV20-1; TCRdb indicates TRBD1, and absent DNA this call remains unverified. There are 16 residues in the CDR3. The V gene's germline CDR1 is DFQATT and CDR2 SNEGSKA (reference sequence). CDR3 sequence: CSAGSGTLSGANVLTF.

The chain carries TRBV5-1 and TRBJ1-1; TCRdb outputs TRBD1, but without DNA this stays unchecked. The germline V gene encodes CDR1 SGHRS and CDR2 YFSETQ. The CDR3 extends over 18 amino acids. CDR3 amino acids: CASSLAGQGVFMNTEAFF.

This CDR3 is CASSLGLQNEAFF. The chain combines TRBV11-2 with TRBJ1-1. This CDR3 region has 13 residues. Germline V lookup: CDR1 SGHAT, CDR2 FQNNGV.

The chain uses TRBV4-1 and TRBJ2-5; TCRdb's assignment of TRBD1 cannot be checked, as there is no DNA. In germline, CDR1 is MGHRA, CDR2 YSYEKL. The CDR3 contains 13 residues. The CDR3 protein is CASSPRGAETQYF.

This sequence joins TRBV29-1 and TRBJ1-2. This CDR3 region has 12 residues. The germline V gene has CDR1 SQVTM and CDR2 ANQGSEA. Here the CDR3 reads CSVDSGSYGYTF. Full variable domain (remainder filled in from reference TRBV29-1 and TRBJ1-2): SAVISQKPSRDICQRGTSLTIQCQVDSQVTMMFWYRQQPGQSLTLIATANQGSEATYESGFVIDKFPISRPNLTFSTLTVSNMSPEDSSIYLCSVDSGSYGYTFGSGTRLTVV.

The CDR3 spells CASSVETGVPSYEQYF. V gene TRBV25-1 combines with J gene TRBJ2-7; with no DNA, the TCRdb D assignment of TRBD1 cannot be verified. Germline-derived CDR1 and CDR2 are MGHDK and SYGVNS. The CDR3 totals 16 residues.

CDR3 region: CSARDGQRASYEQYF. V usage is TRBV20-1 and J usage is TRBJ2-7; the D call from TCRdb, TRBD1, cannot be confirmed without DNA. CDR3 size: 15 residues. CDR1 is DFQATT, CDR2 SNEGSKA, per germline (reference sequence).

The chain employs TRBV7-9 and TRBJ2-6. CDR1 and CDR2 from the germline V gene are SEHNR and FQNEAQ (reference sequence). The CDR3 is made up of 14 amino acids. CDR3 sequence reads: CASSLMTGANVLTF.

The CDR3 sequence: CASVPTGGKLFF. V gene TRBV2 combines with J gene TRBJ1-4; TCRdb names TRBD1, which stays unverified in the absence of DNA. The germline V gene encodes CDR1 SNHLY and CDR2 FYNNEI. The CDR3 is 12 residues long.

The V and J genes are TRBV28 and TRBJ1-1. Germline V CDR1 and CDR2: MDHEN, SYDVKM. This CDR3 spans 15 amino acids. Here the CDR3 reads CASSLAIVSNTEAFF.

The genes are TRBV18 and TRBJ2-3; checking the TCRdb D call of TRBD2 is not possible without DNA. Looked up from germline, CDR1 is KGHSH and CDR2 is LQKENI. The CDR3 runs 18 residues. The CDR3 sequence is CASSPRLAGGLGTDTQYF.

This chain joins TRBV12-3 or TRBV12-4 and TRBJ2-7; TCRdb's assignment of TRBD2 cannot be checked, as there is no DNA. The CDR3 runs 15 residues. CDR3 region: CASSRLPDSGYEQYF.

V is TRBV4-2 and J is TRBJ2-7; TCRdb lists TRBD1, though no DNA is available to test this call. This CDR3 spans 15 amino acids. CDR1 is LGHNA, CDR2 YNFKEQ, per germline. CDR3: CASSPFSRQGYEQYF.

This chain connects TRBV7-2 to TRBJ2-7; the TRBD2 assignment by TCRdb is unverifiable without DNA. Germline V CDR1 and CDR2: SGHTA, FQGNSA. This CDR3 is built from 16 residues. The CDR3 loop is CASSSGLAGFSYEQYF.

This chain connects TRBV25-1 to TRBJ1-1; TCRdb picks TRBD1, but there is no DNA to check that call. Germline CDR1 MGHDK, CDR2 SYGVNS. The CDR3 spans 18 residues. The chain's CDR3 is CASSGGMGGGRMNTEAFF.

The chain is built from TRBV18 and TRBJ1-3; the TCRdb D gene call, TRBD1, has no DNA to confirm it. CDR3 length: 16 amino acids. Germline lookup yields CDR1 KGHSH and CDR2 LQKENI. The CDR3 region is CASSQTSDSAVDTIYF.

The chain is built from TRBV25-1 and TRBJ2-4; no DNA is available, so the TRBD1 call from TCRdb remains unchecked. Germline-derived CDR1 and CDR2 are MGHDK and SYGVNS. CDR3 length: 14 amino acids. The CDR3 loop reads CASSIQGAGDIQYF.

This chain connects TRBV7-2 to TRBJ2-5. Germline-derived CDR1 and CDR2 are SGHTA and FQGNSA. The CDR3 has 13 residues. CDR3 loop: CASSFVRKETQYF.

The gene calls are TRBV19 and TRBJ2-7; lacking DNA, the TRBD1 call made by TCRdb goes unchecked. The CDR3 spans 14 residues. Germline V gene sequence: CDR1 LNHDA, CDR2 SQIVND (reference sequence). The CDR3 here is CASSPTRGLYEQYF.

The chain couples TRBV5-1 to TRBJ2-7; TCRdb reports TRBD1, a call that lacks DNA to check it against. CDR1 is SGHRS and CDR2 is YFSETQ in the germline V gene. This CDR3 is built from 14 residues. The CDR3 here is CASSPPTDRGEQYF. The variable domain in full, with the rest retrieved from reference TRBV5-1 and TRBJ2-7, is KAGVTQTPRYLIKTRGQQVTLSCSPISGHRSVSWYQQTPGQGLQFLFEYFSETQRNKGNFPGRFSGRQFSNSRSEMNVSTLELGDSALYLCASSPPTDRGEQYFGPGTRLTVT.

V gene TRBV18 combines with J gene TRBJ2-3. The germline V gene encodes CDR1 KGHSH and CDR2 LQKENI. CDR3 length: 13 amino acids. CDR3 in amino acids: CASSPESTDTQYF.